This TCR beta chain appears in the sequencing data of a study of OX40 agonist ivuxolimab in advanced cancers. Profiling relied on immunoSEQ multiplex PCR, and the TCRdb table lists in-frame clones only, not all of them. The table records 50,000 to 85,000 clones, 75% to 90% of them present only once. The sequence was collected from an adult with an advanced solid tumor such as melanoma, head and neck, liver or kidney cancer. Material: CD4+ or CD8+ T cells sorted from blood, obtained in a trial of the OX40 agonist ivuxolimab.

For the CDR3, the DNA is TGTGCCAGCACCACATCAATGGAAGGGACGACGGGGGGCTACACCTTC. It encodes CASTTSMEGTTGGYTF. The chain carries TRBV28 and TRBJ1-2, with a possible D match to TRBD1 (5 bases). Looked up from germline, CDR1 is MDHEN and CDR2 is SYDVKM. The germline V and J ends were trimmed by 7 bases and 8 bases, with 26 bases remaining between them. There are 16 residues in the CDR3.